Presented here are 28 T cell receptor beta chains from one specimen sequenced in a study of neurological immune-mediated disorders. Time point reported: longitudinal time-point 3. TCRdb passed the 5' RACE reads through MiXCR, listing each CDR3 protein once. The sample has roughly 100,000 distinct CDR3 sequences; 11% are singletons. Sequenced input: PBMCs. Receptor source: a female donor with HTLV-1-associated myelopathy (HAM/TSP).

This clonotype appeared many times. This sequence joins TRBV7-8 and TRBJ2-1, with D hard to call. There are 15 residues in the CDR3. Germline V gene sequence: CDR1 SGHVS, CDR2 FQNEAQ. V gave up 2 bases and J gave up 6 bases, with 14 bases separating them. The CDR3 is CASSLNERVINEQFF. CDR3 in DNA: TGTGCCAGCAGCTTAAACGAAAGGGTTATCAATGAGCAGTTCTTC.

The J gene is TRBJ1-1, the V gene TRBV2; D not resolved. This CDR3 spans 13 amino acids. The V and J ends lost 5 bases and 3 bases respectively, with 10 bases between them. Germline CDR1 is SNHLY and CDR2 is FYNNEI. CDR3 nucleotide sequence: TGTGCCAGCAGTTACGCCCAGGACACTGAAGCTTTCTTT. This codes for CASSYAQDTEAFF.

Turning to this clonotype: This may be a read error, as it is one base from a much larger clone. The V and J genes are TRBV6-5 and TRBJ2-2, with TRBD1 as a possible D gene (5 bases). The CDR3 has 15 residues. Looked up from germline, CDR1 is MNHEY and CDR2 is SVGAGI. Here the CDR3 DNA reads TGTACCAGCAGGCGCCAGGGAAGCAACACCGGGGAGCTGTTTTTT. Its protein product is CTSRRQGSNTGELFF.

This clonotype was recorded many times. Here the CDR3 DNA reads TGTGCCAGCAGTGGGCTAGCGGGCACAGATACGCAGTATTTT. Residues: CASSGLAGTDTQYF. The rearrangement uses TRBV2 and TRBJ2-3; 7 bases are a match to TRBD2. CDR3 length: 14 residues. V shed 4 bases, J shed 1 base, and the junction held 2 bases outside the gene matches. Germline values: CDR1 SNHLY, CDR2 FYNNEI.

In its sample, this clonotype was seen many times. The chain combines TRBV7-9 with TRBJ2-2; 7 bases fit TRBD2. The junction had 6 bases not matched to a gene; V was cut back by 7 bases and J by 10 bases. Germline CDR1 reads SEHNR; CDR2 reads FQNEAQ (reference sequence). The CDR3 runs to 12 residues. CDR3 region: CASNGGFPELFF. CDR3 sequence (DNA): TGTGCCAGCAACGGGGGGTTCCCGGAGCTGTTTTTT.

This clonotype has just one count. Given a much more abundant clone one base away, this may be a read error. CDR3 nucleotide sequence: TGCAGTGCTATGTCCCCCGGGACTGAAGCTTTCTTT. Its translation is CSAMSPGTEAFF. The J gene is TRBJ1-1, the V gene TRBV20-1, with D unclear. Trimming removed 4 bases at V and 5 bases at J, with 11 bases between. The CDR3 sequence is 12 residues long. The germline gives CDR1 DFQATT, CDR2 SNEGSKA (reference sequence).

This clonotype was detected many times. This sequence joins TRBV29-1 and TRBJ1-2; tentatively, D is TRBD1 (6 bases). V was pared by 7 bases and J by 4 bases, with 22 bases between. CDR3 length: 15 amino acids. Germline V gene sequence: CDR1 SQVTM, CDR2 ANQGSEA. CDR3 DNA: TGCAGCGGAAGCGGGGGGGGGCTGGGGGCCTATGGCTACACCTTC. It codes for CSGSGGGLGAYGYTF.

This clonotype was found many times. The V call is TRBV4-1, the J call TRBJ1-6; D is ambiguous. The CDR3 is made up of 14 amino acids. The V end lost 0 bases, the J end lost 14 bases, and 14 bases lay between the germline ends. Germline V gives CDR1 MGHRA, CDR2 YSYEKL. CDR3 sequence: CASSQDSDGRALHF. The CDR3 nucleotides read TGCGCCAGCAGCCAAGACTCGGACGGGCGGGCCCTCCACTTT.

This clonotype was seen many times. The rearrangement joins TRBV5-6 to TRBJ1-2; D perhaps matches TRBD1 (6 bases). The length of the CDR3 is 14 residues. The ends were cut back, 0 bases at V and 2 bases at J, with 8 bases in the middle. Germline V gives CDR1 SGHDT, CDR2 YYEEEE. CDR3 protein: CASSLADRNYGYTF. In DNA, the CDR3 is TGTGCCAGCAGCTTGGCTGACAGGAACTATGGCTACACCTTC.

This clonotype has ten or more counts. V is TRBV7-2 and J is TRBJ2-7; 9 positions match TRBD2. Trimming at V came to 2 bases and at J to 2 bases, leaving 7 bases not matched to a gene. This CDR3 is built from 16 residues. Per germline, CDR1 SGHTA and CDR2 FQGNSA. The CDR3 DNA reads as TGTGCCAGCAGCTTAATGGCGGGGGGGGTTCCCTACGAGCAGTACTTC. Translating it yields CASSLMAGGVPYEQYF.

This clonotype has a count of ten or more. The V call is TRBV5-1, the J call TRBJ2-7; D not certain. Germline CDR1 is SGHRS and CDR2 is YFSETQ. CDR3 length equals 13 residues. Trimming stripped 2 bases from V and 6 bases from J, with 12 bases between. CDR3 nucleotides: TGCGCCAGCAGCTTACCGGCGGCGGCCGAGCAGTACTTC. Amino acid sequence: CASSLPAAAEQYF.

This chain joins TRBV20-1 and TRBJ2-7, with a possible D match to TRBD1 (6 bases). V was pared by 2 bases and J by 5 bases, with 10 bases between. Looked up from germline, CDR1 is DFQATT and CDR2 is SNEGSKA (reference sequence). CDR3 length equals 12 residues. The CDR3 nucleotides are TGCAGTGCTAGACAGGGGCCTAACGAGCAGTACTTC. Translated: CSARQGPNEQYF.

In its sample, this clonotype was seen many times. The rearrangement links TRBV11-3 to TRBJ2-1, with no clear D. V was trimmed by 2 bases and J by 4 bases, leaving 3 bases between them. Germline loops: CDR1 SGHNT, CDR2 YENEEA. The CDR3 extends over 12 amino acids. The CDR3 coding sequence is TGTGCCAGCAGCTTAACGTACAATGAGCAGTTCTTC. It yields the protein CASSLTYNEQFF.

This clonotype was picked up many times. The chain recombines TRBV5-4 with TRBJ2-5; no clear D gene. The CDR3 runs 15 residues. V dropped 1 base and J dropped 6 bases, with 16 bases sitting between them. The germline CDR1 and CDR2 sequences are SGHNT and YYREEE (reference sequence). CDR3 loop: CASSLWGSAAQTQYF. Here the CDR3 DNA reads TGTGCCAGCAGCTTGTGGGGATCGGCGGCGCAGACCCAGTACTTC.

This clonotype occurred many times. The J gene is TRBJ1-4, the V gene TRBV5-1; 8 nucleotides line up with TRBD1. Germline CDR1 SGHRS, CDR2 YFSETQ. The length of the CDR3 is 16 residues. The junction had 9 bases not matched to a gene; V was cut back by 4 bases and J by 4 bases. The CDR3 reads CASSVTGGEVNEKLFF. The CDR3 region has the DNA TGCGCCAGCAGCGTCACAGGGGGTGAGGTTAATGAAAAACTGTTTTTT.

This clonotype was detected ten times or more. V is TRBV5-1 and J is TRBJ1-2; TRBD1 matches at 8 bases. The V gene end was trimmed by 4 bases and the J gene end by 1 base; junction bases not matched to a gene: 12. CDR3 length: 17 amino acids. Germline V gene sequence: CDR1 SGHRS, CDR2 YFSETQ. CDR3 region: CASSQLTGAYFNYGYTF. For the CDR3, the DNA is TGCGCCAGCAGCCAGCTGACAGGGGCTTATTTTAACTATGGCTACACCTTC.

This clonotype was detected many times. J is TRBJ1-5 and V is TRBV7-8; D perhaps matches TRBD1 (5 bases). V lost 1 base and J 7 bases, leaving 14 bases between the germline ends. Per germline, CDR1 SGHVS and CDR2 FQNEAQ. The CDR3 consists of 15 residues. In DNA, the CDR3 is TGTGCCAGCAGCTTAGAGTTTGGGGGGAACCAGCCCCAGCATTTT. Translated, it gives CASSLEFGGNQPQHF.

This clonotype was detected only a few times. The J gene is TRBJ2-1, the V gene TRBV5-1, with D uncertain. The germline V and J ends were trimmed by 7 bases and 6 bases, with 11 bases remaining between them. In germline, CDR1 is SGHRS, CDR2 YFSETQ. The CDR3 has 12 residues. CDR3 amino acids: CASQLFGNEQFF. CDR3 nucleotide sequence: TGCGCCAGCCAGTTATTTGGCAATGAGCAGTTCTTC.

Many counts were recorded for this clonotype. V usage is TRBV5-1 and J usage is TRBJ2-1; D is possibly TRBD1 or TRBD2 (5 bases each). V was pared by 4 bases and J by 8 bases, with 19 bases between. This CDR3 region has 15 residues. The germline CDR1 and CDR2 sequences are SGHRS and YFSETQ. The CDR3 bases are TGCGCCAGCAGCGCTTCACGAGGGGATGGGGATGAGCAGTTCTTC. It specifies CASSASRGDGDEQFF.

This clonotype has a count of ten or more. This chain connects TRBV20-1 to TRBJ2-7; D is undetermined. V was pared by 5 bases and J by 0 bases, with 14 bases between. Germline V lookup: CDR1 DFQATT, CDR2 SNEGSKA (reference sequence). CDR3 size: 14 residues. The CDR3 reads CSAPPQPSSYEQYF. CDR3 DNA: TGCAGTGCTCCCCCCCAGCCGAGCTCCTACGAGCAGTACTTC.

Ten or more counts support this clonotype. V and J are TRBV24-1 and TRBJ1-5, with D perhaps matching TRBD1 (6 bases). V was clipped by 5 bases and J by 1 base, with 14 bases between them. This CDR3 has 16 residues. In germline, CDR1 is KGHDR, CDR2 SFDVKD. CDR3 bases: TGTGCCACCAGTGGAGGGGGACGTCGGAGCAATCAGCCCCAGCATTTT. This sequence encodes CATSGGGRRSNQPQHF.

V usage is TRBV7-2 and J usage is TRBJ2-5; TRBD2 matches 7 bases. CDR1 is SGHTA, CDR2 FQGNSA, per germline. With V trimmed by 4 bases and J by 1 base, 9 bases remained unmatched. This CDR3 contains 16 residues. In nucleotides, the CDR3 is TGTGCCAGCAGCTCCCCCTTAGCGGGCCTCCAAGAGACCCAGTACTTC. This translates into CASSSPLAGLQETQYF.

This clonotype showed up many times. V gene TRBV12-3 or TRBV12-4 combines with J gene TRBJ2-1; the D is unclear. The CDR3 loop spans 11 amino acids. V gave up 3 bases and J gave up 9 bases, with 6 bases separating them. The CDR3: CASSLGGEQFF. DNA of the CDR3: TGTGCCAGCAGTTTGGGTGGTGAGCAGTTCTTC.

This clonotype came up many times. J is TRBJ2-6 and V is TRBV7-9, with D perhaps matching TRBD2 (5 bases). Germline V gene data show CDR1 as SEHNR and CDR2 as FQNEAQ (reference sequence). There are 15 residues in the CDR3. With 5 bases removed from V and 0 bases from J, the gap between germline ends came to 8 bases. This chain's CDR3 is CASSPRDSGANVLTF. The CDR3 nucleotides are TGTGCCAGCAGCCCGAGGGACTCTGGGGCCAACGTCCTGACTTTC.

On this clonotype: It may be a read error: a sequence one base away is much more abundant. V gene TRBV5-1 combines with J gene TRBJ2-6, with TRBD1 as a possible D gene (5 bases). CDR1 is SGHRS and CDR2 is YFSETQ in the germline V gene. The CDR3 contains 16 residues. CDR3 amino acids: CASSLERGSGANFLTF. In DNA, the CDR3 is TGCGCCAGCAGCTTGGAGAGAGGCTCTGGGGCCAACTTCCTGACTTTC.

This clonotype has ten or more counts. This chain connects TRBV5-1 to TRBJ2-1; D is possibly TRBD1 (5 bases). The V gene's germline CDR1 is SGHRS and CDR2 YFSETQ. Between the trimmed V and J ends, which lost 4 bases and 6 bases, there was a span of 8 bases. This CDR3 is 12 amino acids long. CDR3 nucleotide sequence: TGCGCCAGCAGCGTCCAGGGCAATGAGCAGTTCTTC. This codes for CASSVQGNEQFF.

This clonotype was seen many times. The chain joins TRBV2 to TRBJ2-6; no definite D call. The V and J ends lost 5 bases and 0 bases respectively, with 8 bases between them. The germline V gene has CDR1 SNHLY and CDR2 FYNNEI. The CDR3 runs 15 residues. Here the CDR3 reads CASSLQSSGANVLTF. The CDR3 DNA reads TGTGCCAGCAGTCTACAGAGCTCTGGGGCCAACGTCCTGACTTTC.

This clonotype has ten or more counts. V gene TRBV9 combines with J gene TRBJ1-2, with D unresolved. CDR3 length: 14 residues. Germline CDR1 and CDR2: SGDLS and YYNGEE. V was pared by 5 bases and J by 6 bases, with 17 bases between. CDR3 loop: CASSRPFSRHGYTF. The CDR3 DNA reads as TGTGCCAGCAGTAGGCCATTCTCGCGGCATGGCTACACCTTC. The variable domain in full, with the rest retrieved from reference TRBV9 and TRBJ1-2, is DSGVTQTPKHLITATGQRVTLRCSPRSGDLSVYWYQQSLDQGLQFLIQYYNGEERAKGNILERFSAQQFPDLHSELNLSSLELGDSALYFCASSRPFSRHGYTFGSGTRLTVV.